Listed here are 7 T cell receptor beta chains from one sample, sequenced in a study of response to subunit inactivated influenza vaccine. TCRdb re-derived calls from the RT-PCR reads in MiXCR, one entry per CDR3 protein. The repertoire consists of 500,000 to 700,000 distinct CDR3 sequences, with under 30% occurring once and the leading ten covering 2.5% to 3%. This same sample was also taken into another study, of T cells expressing NK-cell markers. According to that study: Beta-chain TCR cDNA was generated via 5'RACE template switching with UMIs.

The sequences come from CD4+ T cells sorted from PBMCs, collected 12 days after vaccination. Every receptor here comes from a man in his fifties or sixties who received an inactivated influenza vaccine.

The V gene is TRBV7-9, the J gene TRBJ2-7; 9 nucleotides match TRBD2. The CDR3 runs to 14 residues. Germline V gene lookup returns CDR1 SEHNR and CDR2 FQNEAQ (reference sequence). J was trimmed by 6 bases and V by 0 bases; bases with no gene match: 3. As DNA, the CDR3 is TGTGCCAGCAGCTTAGCGGGTAGCGGGGGCGAGCAGTACTTC. It encodes CASSLAGSGGEQYF. Full variable domain (remainder filled in from reference TRBV7-9 and TRBJ2-7): DTGVSQNPRHKITKRGQNVTFRCDPISEHNRLYWYRQTLGQGPEFLTYFQNEAQLEKSRLLSDRFSAERPKGSFSTLEIQRTEQGDSAMYLCASSLAGSGGEQYFGPGTRLTVT.

This clonotype has ten or more counts. V usage is TRBV5-1 and J usage is TRBJ2-3; 7 bases agree with TRBD1. The trim removed 2 bases at V and 7 bases at J, leaving 1 base unmatched. Germline loops: CDR1 SGHRS, CDR2 YFSETQ. The CDR3 is made up of 12 amino acids. The DNA of the CDR3 is TGCGCCAGCAGCTTACAGGGGAATACGCAGTATTTT. Amino acids: CASSLQGNTQYF.

In its sample, this clonotype was seen many times. The chain employs TRBV7-2 and TRBJ1-3; D is unclear. Germline V gene lookup returns CDR1 SGHTA and CDR2 FQGNSA. Trimming took 0 bases from V and 4 from J, leaving 1 base between them. The CDR3 contains 12 residues. In nucleotides, the CDR3 is TGTGCCAGCAGCTTAGCGGGAAACACCATATATTTT. Protein: CASSLAGNTIYF.

The chain has TRBV6-2 or TRBV6-3 and TRBJ2-7; TRBD2 matches 7 bases. V lost 7 bases and J lost 2; bases outside the gene matches: 5. Looked up from germline, CDR1 is MNHEY and CDR2 is SVGEGT. The CDR3 contains 13 residues. In nucleotides, the CDR3 is TGTGCCAGCATGGCAGGGAGGGCCTACGAGCAGTACTTC. Its translation: CASMAGRAYEQYF.

This clonotype was detected a few times. This chain joins TRBV28 and TRBJ1-6; 7 bases line up with TRBD1. After removal of 8 bases from V and 6 bases from J, the junction contained 13 bases not matched to a gene. The CDR3 covers 16 residues. Per germline, CDR1 MDHEN and CDR2 SYDVKM. The CDR3 coding sequence is TGTGCCAGCTCCCCCAGGGGGGTAATGGTTAATTCACCCCTCCACTTT. This codes for CASSPRGVMVNSPLHF. The entire variable domain, with the rest obtained from reference TRBV28 and TRBJ1-6, is as follows: DVKVTQSSRYLVKRTGEKVFLECVQDMDHENMFWYRQDPGLGLRLIYFSYDVKMKEKGDIPEGYSVSREKKERFSLILESASTNQTSMYLCASSPRGVMVNSPLHFGNGTRLTVT.

The V and J genes are TRBV11-2 and TRBJ1-6, with D possibly being TRBD1 (5 bases). V dropped 0 bases and J dropped 10 bases, with 13 bases sitting between them. Germline assignment: CDR1 SGHAT and CDR2 FQNNGV. This CDR3 has 15 amino acids. The CDR3, as DNA: TGTGCCAGCAGCTTAGAGGGGGGACTAAGCTCACCCCTCCACTTT. Protein sequence: CASSLEGGLSSPLHF.

This clonotype appeared a few times. The chain carries TRBV7-6 and TRBJ2-1; TRBD2 aligns across 11 bases. This CDR3 comprises 18 residues. Germline values: CDR1 SGHVS, CDR2 FNYEAQ. J was trimmed by 0 bases and V by 2 bases; bases with no gene match: 6. Written as DNA, the CDR3 is TGTGCCAGCAGCTTACAGACTAGCGGGGATTCCTCCTACAATGAGCAGTTCTTC. Encoded protein: CASSLQTSGDSSYNEQFF.